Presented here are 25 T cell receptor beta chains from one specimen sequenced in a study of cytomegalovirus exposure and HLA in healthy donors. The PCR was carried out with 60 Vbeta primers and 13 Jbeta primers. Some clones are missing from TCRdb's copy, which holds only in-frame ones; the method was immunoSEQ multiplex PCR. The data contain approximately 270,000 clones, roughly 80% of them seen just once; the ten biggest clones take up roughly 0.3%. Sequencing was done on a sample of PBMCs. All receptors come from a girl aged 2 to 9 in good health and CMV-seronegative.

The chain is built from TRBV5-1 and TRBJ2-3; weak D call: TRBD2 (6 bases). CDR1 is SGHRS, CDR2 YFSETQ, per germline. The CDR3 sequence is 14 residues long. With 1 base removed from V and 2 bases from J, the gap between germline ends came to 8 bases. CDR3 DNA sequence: TGCGCCAGCAGCTTGTCGGGGGACACAGATACGCAGTATTTT. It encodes CASSLSGDTDTQYF.

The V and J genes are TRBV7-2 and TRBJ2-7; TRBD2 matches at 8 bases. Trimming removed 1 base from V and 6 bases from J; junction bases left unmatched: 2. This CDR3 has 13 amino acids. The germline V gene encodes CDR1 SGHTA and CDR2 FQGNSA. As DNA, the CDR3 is TGTGCCAGCAGCTTAGATGCGGGAGGCGAGCAGTACTTC. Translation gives CASSLDAGGEQYF. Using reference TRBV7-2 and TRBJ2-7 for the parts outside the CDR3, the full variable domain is GAGVSQSPSNKVTEKGKDVELRCDPISGHTALYWYRQSLGQGLEFLIYFQGNSAPDKSGLPSDRFSAERTGGSVSTLTIQRTQQEDSAVYLCASSLDAGGEQYFGPGTRLTVT.

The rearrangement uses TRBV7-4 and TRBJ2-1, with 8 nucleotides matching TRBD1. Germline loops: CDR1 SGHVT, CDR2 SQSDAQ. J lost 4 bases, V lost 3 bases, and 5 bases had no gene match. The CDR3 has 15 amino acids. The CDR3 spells CASSFGGQGYNEQFF. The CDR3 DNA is TGTGCCAGCAGCTTCGGCGGACAGGGTTACAATGAGCAGTTCTTC.

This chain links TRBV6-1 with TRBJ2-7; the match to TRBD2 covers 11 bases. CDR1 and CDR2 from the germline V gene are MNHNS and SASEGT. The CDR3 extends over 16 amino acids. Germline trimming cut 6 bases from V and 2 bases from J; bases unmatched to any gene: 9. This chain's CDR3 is CASRETSGSVAYEQYF. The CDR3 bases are TGTGCCAGCAGGGAAACTAGCGGGAGCGTGGCCTACGAGCAGTACTTC.

The CDR3 coding sequence is TGTGCCAGCAGCCCCGGGAGCTCCTATAATTCACCCCTCCACTTT. Its translation is CASSPGSSYNSPLHF. V is TRBV7-6 and J is TRBJ1-6, with unresolved D. The V end lost 5 bases, the J end lost 0 bases, and 8 bases lay between the germline ends. CDR1 and CDR2 (germline): SGHVS, FNYEAQ. This CDR3 comprises 15 residues.

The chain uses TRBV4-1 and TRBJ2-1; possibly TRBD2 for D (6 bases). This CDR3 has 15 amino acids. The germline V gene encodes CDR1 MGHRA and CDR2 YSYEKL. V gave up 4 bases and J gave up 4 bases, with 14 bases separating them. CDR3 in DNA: TGCGCCAGCAGCCTAGACCGGGGGAAGTACAATGAGCAGTTCTTC. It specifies CASSLDRGKYNEQFF.

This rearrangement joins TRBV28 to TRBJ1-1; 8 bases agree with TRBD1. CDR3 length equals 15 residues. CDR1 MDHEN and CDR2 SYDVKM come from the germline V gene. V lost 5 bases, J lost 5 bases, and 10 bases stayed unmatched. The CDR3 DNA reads TGTGCCAGCAGTAACACCGGACAGGGTAAGACTGAAGCTTTCTTT. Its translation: CASSNTGQGKTEAFF.

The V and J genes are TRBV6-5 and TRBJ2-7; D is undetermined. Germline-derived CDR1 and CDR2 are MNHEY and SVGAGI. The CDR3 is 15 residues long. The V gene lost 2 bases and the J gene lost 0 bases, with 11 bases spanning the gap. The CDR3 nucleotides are TGTGCCAGCAGTTACAGAGCGCAGAGCTCCTACGAGCAGTACTTC. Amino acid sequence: CASSYRAQSSYEQYF.

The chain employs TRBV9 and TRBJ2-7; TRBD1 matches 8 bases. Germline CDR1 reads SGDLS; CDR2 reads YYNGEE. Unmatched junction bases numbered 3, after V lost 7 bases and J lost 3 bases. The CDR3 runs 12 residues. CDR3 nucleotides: TGTGCCAGCCAGGGGACAGGCTACGAGCAGTACTTC. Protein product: CASQGTGYEQYF.

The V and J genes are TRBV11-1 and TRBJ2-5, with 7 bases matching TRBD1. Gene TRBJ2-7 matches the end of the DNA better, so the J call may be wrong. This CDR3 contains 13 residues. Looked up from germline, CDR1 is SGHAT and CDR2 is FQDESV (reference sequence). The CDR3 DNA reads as TGTGCCAGCACCCAGGGGGTCTCCTACGAGCAGTACTTC. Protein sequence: CASTQGVSYEQYF.

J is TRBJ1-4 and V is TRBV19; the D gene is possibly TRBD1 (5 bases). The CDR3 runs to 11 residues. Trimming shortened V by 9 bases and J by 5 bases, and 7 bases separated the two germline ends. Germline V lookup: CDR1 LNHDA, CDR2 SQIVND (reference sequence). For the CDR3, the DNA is TGTGCCAGCAGGGCGAATGAAAAACTGTTTTTT. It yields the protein CASRANEKLFF.

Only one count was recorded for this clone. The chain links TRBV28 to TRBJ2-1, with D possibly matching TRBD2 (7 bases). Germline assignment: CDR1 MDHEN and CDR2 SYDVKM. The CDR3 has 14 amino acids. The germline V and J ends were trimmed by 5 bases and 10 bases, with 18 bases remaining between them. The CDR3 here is CASSPIRGGREQFF. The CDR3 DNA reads TGTGCCAGCAGTCCAATAAGGGGGGGGAGGGAGCAGTTCTTC. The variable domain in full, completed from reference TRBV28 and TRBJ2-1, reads DVKVTQSSRYLVKRTGEKVFLECVQDMDHENMFWYRQDPGLGLRLIYFSYDVKMKEKGDIPEGYSVSREKKERFSLILESASTNQTSMYLCASSPIRGGREQFFGPGTRLTVL.

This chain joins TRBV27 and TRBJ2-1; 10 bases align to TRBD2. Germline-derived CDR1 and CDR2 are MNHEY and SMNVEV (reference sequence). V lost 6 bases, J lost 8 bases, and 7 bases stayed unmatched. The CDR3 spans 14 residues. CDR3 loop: CASSLRGTSDEQFF. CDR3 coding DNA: TGTGCCAGCAGCCTTAGGGGGACTAGCGATGAGCAGTTCTTC.

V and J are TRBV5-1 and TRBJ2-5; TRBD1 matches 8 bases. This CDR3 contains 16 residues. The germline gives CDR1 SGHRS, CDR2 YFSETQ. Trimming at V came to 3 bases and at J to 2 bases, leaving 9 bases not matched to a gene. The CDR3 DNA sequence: TGCGCCAGCAGCTCTACCTCGGACAGGGAACAAGAGACCCAGTACTTC. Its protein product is CASSSTSDREQETQYF.

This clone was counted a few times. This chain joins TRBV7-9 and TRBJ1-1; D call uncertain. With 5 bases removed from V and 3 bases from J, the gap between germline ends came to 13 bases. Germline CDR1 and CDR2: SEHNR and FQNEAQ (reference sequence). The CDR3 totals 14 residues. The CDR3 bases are TGTGCCAGCAGCGCCCCCGGTCGGGACACTGAAGCTTTCTTT. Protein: CASSAPGRDTEAFF.

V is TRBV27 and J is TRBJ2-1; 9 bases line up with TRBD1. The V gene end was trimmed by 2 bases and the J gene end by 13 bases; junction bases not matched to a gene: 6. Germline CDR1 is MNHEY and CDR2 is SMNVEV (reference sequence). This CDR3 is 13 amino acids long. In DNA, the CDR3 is TGTGCCAGCAGTTTACCAACGGGACAGGGCCAGTTCTTC. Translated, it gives CASSLPTGQGQFF.

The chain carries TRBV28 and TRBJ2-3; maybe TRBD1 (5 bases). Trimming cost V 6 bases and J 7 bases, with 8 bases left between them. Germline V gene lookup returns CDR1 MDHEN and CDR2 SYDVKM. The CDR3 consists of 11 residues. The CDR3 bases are TGTGCCAGCAGGGGGCGTTATACGCAGTATTTT. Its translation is CASRGRYTQYF.

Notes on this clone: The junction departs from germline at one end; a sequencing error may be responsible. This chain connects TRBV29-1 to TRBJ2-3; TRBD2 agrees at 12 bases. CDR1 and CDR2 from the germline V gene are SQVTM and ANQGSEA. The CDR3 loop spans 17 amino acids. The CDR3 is CSAELTRLAGDVDTQYF. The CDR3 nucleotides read TGCAGCGCTGAACTTACGAGACTAGCGGGAGATGTAGATACGCAGTATTTT.

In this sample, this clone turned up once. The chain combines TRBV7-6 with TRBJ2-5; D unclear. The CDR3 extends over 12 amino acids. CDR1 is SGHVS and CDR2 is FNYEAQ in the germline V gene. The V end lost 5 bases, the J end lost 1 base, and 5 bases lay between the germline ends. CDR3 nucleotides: TGTGCCAGCAGCCCCATCCAAGAGACCCAGTACTTC. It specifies CASSPIQETQYF.

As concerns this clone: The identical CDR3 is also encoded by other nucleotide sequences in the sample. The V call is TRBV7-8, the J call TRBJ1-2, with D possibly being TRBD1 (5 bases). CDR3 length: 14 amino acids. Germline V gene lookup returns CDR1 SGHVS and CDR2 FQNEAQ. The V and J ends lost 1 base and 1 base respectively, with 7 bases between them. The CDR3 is CASSLGQGNYGYTF. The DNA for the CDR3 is TGTGCCAGCAGCTTAGGTCAGGGTAACTATGGCTACACCTTC. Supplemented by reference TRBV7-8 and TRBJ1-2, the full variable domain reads GAGVSQSPRYKVAKRGQDVALRCDPISGHVSLFWYQQALGQGPEFLTYFQNEAQLDKSGLPSDRFFAERPEGSVSTLKIQRTQQEDSAVYLCASSLGQGNYGYTFGSGTRLTVV.

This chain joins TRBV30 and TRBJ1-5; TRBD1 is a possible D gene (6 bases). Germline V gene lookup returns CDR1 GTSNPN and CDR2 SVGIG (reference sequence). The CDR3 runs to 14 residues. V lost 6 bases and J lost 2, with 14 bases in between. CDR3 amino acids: CACAQGYGNQPQHF. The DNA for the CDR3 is TGTGCCTGCGCCCAGGGGTACGGCAATCAGCCCCAGCATTTT.

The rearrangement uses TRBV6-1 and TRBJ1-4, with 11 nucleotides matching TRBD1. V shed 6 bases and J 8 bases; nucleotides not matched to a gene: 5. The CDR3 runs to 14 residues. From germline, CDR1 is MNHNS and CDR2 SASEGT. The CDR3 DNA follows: TGTGCCAGCAGCCCGGGACAGGGGGAAGAAAAACTGTTTTTT. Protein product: CASSPGQGEEKLFF.

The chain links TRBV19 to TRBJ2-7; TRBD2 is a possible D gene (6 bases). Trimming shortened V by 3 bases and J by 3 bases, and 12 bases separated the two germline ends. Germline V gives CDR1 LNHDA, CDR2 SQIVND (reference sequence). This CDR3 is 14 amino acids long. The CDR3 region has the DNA TGTGCCAGTAGTATTGGGAGGCAGAGCTACGAGCAGTACTTC. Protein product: CASSIGRQSYEQYF.

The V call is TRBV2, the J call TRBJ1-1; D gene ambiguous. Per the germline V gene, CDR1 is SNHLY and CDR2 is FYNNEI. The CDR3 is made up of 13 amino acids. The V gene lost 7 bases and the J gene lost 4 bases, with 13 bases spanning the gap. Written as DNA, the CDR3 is TGTGCCAGCATCGGTTCCCCGAGCACTGAAGCTTTCTTT. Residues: CASIGSPSTEAFF.

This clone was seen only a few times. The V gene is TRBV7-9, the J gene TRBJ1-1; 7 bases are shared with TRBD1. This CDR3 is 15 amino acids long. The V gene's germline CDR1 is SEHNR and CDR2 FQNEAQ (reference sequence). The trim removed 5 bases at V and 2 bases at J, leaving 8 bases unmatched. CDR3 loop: CASSRGAGGNTEAFF. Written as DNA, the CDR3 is TGTGCCAGCAGCAGAGGGGCAGGGGGAAACACTGAAGCTTTCTTT.